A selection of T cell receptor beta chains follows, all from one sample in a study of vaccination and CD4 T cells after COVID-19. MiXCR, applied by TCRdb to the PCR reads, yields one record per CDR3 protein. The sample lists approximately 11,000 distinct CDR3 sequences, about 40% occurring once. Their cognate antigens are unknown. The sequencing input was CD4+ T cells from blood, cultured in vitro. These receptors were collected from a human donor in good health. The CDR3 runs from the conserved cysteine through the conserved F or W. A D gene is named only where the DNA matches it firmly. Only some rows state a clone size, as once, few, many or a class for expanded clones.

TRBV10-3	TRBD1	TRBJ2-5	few	CATTPGQGVRETQYF	TGTGCCACGACTCCGGGACAGGGGGTTCGAGAGACCCAGTACTTC
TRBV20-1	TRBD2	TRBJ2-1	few	CSARTAGTSGRPPFF	TGCAGTGCTCGCACCGCCGGGACTAGCGGGAGGCCCCCGTTCTTC
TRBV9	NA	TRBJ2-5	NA	CASSVAGFETQYF	TGTGCCAGCAGCGTAGCCGGGTTCGAGACCCAGTACTTC
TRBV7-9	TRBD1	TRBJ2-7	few	CASSLKSLRGRRVEQYF	TGTGCCAGCAGCTTAAAATCGTTGAGGGGGCGCCGGGTCGAGCAGTACTTC
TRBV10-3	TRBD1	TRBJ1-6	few	CAIRDRDGHNSPLHF	TGTGCCATCAGAGACAGGGACGGTCATAATTCACCCCTCCACTTT
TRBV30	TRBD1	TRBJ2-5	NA	CAWSVEGAPQETQYF	TGTGCCTGGAGTGTAGAGGGGGCTCCCCAAGAGACCCAGTACTTC
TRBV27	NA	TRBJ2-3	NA	CASSLSSSTDTQYF	TGTGCCAGCAGTTTATCTTCCAGCACAGATACGCAGTATTTT
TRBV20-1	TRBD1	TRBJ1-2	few	CSAVGTGRNYGYTF	TGCAGTGCTGTTGGGACAGGAAGGAACTATGGCTACACCTTC
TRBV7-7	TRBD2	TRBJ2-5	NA	CASSLLAGGWETQYF	TGTGCTAGCAGCTTACTCGCGGGAGGGTGGGAGACCCAGTACTTC
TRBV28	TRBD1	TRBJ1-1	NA	CASSSPAGQGDTGAFF	TGTGCCAGCAGTTCCCCCGCAGGGCAGGGGGACACTGGAGCTTTCTTT
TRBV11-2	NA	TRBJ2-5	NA	CASSLGQGPETQYF	TGTGCCAGCAGCTTAGGCCAGGGTCCAGAGACCCAGTACTTC
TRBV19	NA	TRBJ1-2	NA	CASIRGQGYGYTF	TGTGCCAGTATCCGGGGGCAGGGCTATGGCTACACCTTC
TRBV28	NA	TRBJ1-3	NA	CASRDHTSSGNTIYF	TGTGCCAGCAGGGACCATACTTCCTCAGGAAACACCATATATTTT
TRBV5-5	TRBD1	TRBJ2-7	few	CASRKNLDRVSGEQYF	TGTGCCAGCAGAAAGAATTTGGACAGGGTGTCGGGCGAGCAGTACTTC
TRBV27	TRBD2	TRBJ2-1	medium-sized	CASSGRPPNRDEQFF	TGTGCCAGCAGCGGGAGGCCCCCCAATAGGGATGAGCAGTTCTTC
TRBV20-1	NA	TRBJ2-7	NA	CSARVTIGQYF	TGCAGTGCTAGAGTGACAATCGGGCAGTACTTC
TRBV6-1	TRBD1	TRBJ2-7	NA	CASSEVGYGTAQYF	TGTGCCAGCAGTGAAGTGGGGTACGGGACAGCTCAGTACTTC
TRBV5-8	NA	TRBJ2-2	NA	CASSSGAMTNTGELFF	TGTGCCAGCAGCTCCGGAGCTATGACCAACACCGGGGAGCTGTTTTTT
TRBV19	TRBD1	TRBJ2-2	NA	CASSIQGVVPGELFF	TGTGCCAGTAGTATTCAGGGGGTGGTCCCCGGGGAGCTGTTTTTT
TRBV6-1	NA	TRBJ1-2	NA	CASRDSAYYGYTF	TGTGCCAGCAGGGACAGCGCCTACTATGGCTACACCTTC
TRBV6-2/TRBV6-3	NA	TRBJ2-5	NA	CASSYSEGGETQYF	TGTGCCAGCAGTTACTCAGAGGGCGGAGAGACCCAGTACTTC
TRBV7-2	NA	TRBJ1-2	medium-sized	CASSLNAIGYGYTF	TGTGCCAGCAGCTTAAATGCCATAGGTTATGGCTACACCTTC
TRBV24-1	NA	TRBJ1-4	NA	CATSDSPVGQGVFF	TGTGCCACCAGTGATTCCCCTGTCGGGCAAGGTGTGTTTTTT
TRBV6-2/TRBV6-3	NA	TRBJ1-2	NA	CASSYGAGTNYGYTF	TGTGCCAGCAGTTACGGGGCAGGCACTAACTATGGCTACACCTTC
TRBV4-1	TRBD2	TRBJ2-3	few	CASSQGGRDTQYF	TGCGCCAGCAGCCAGGGCGGGAGGGATACGCAGTATTTT
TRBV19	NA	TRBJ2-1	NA	CASSLGGPAAQFF	TGTGCCAGTAGTTTGGGCGGGCCCGCGGCGCAGTTCTTC
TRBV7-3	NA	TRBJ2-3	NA	CASSPPGGTQYF	TGTGCCAGCAGCCCCCCTGGCGGTACGCAGTATTTT
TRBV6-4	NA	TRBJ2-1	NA	CASSLEMDHEQFF	TGTGCCAGCAGCCTTGAGATGGATCATGAGCAGTTCTTC
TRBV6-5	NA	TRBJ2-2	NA	CASSYGGHSNTGELFF	TGTGCCAGCAGTTACGGGGGTCACTCGAACACCGGGGAGCTGTTTTTT
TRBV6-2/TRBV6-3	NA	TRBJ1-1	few	CASTLGIGTEAFF	TGTGCCAGCACACTAGGAATAGGGACTGAAGCTTTCTTT
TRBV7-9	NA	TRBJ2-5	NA	CASSTGETQYF	TGTGCCAGCAGCACCGGAGAGACCCAGTACTTC
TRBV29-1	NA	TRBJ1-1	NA	CSVRPGDTEAFF	TGCAGCGTTCGGCCAGGGGACACTGAAGCTTTCTTT
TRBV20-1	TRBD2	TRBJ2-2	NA	CSATHGRAANTGELFF	TGCAGTGCTACCCACGGGAGGGCCGCGAACACCGGGGAGCTGTTTTTT
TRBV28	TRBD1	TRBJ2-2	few	CASSLLPGGKAGELFF	TGTGCCAGCAGTTTATTGCCAGGGGGTAAAGCCGGGGAGCTGTTTTTT
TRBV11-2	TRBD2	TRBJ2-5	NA	CASRPAGGETQYF	TGTGCCAGCAGGCCGGCGGGGGGGGAGACCCAGTACTTC
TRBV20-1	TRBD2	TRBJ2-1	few	CSARTSGAYNEQFF	TGCAGTGCTCGGACTAGCGGAGCCTACAATGAGCAGTTCTTC
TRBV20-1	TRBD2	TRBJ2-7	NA	CSFLFTSGRNYEQYF	TGCAGTTTTCTTTTCACTAGCGGGAGGAACTACGAGCAGTACTTC
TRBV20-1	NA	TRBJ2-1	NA	CSASRREGEQFF	TGCAGTGCTTCACGTCGGGAAGGTGAGCAGTTCTTC
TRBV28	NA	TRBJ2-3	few	CASSLWTGLSDTQYF	TGTGCCAGCAGTTTATGGACAGGATTATCCGATACGCAGTATTTT
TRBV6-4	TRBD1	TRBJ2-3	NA	CASSDSPLRGPTFHTQYF	TGTGCCAGCAGTGACTCCCCGCTCAGGGGGCCTACGTTCCATACGCAGTATTTT
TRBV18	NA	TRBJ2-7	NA	CASSPEGISYEQYF	TGTGCCAGCTCACCAGAGGGTATCTCCTACGAGCAGTACTTC
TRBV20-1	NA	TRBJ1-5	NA	CSAHPSGSNQPQHF	TGCAGTGCCCATCCGTCCGGGAGCAATCAGCCCCAGCATTTT
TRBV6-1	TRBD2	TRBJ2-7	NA	CASAVRGAYEQYF	TGTGCCAGCGCCGTTCGGGGGGCCTACGAGCAGTACTTC
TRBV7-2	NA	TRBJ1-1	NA	CTSSLSQGRLGAFF	TGTACCAGCAGCTTAAGCCAGGGCCGACTAGGGGCTTTCTTT
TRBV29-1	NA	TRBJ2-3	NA	CSVEEHSRDTQYF	TGCAGCGTTGAAGAACACAGCCGGGATACGCAGTATTTT
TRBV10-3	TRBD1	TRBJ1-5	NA	CAISGQGAGSNQPQHF	TGTGCCATCAGTGGACAGGGGGCGGGAAGCAATCAGCCCCAGCATTTT
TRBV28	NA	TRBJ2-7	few	CASTLPGTASYEQYF	TGTGCCAGCACCCTGCCCGGGACGGCTTCCTACGAGCAGTACTTC
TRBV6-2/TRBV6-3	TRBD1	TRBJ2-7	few	CASRQGPSYEQYF	TGTGCCAGCAGACAGGGGCCCTCCTACGAGCAGTACTTC
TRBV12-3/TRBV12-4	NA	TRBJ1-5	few	CASSLERNQPQHF	TGTGCCAGCAGTTTAGAGAGGAATCAGCCCCAGCATTTT
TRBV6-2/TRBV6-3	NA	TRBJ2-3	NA	CASSRVDTQYF	TGTGCCAGCAGTAGGGTAGATACGCAGTATTTT
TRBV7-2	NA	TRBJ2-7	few	CASSLGGRLYEQYF	TGTGCCAGCAGCTTAGGGGGCAGGCTATACGAGCAGTACTTC
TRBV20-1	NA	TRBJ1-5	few	CSARGQNNQPQHF	TGCAGTGCTAGAGGTCAGAACAATCAGCCCCAGCATTTT
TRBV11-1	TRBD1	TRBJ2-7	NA	CASSENRGSYEQYF	TGTGCCAGCAGCGAAAACAGGGGTTCCTACGAGCAGTACTTC
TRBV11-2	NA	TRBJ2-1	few	CASSTSLYNEQFF	TGTGCCAGCAGTACATCCCTTTACAATGAGCAGTTCTTC
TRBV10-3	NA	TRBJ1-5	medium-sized	CAVGTDSNQPQHF	TGTGCCGTCGGGACGGATAGCAATCAGCCCCAGCATTTT
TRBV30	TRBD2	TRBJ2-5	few	CACRLAVGETQYF	TGTGCCTGTCGACTAGCGGTAGGAGAAACCCAGTACTTC
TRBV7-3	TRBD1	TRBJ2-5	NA	CASSSRRSGGETQYF	TGTGCCAGCAGCTCTCGACGATCAGGGGGAGAGACCCAGTACTTC
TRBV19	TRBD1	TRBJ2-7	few	CASSAGGTAYEQYF	TGTGCCAGTAGTGCAGGGGGTACCGCCTACGAGCAGTACTTC